Below are 30 T cell receptor beta chains sequenced from a single sample in a study of monozygotic twins with inflammatory bowel disease. With the 5' RACE reads reprocessed, TCRdb shows one record per CDR3 protein and no DNA. This table lists about 300,000 distinct CDR3 sequences. Sequencing used blood. These receptor sequences come from a human donor with ulcerative colitis or Crohn's disease, or a healthy co-twin of an affected twin (not recorded which).

The J gene is TRBJ1-2, the V gene TRBV19; TCRdb picks TRBD1, but there is no DNA to check that call. The CDR3 has 14 residues. Germline CDR1 reads LNHDA; CDR2 reads SQIVND (reference sequence). The CDR3 region is CASIPGGTNYGHTF.

The chain joins TRBV2 to TRBJ2-1. This CDR3 region has 11 residues. The germline CDR1 and CDR2 sequences are SNHLY and FYNNEI. The CDR3 region is CASREDNEQFF.

The rearrangement joins TRBV7-6 to TRBJ1-1; TCRdb's D call, TRBD1, is unchecked because there is no DNA. Germline V lookup: CDR1 SGHVS, CDR2 FNYEAQ. This CDR3 contains 15 residues. The CDR3 loop is CASSAGSTGNTEAFF.

The V and J genes are TRBV20-1 and TRBJ2-3; as DNA is missing, the TRBD1 call by TCRdb cannot be tested. Per germline, CDR1 DFQATT and CDR2 SNEGSKA (reference sequence). The CDR3 sequence is 15 residues long. The chain's CDR3 is CSARVGRGLGDTQYF.

The CDR3 loop reads CASSRDTNYEQYF. V and J are TRBV5-1 and TRBJ2-7; TCRdb's assignment of TRBD1 cannot be checked, as there is no DNA. This CDR3 has 13 amino acids. Germline V gives CDR1 SGHRS, CDR2 YFSETQ.

The chain has TRBV19 and TRBJ1-2; there is no DNA to check the TCRdb D call of TRBD1. Germline CDR1 and CDR2: LNHDA and SQIVND (reference sequence). This CDR3 is built from 15 residues. CDR3 residues: CASSISPGEGYGYTF.

The chain has TRBV7-9 and TRBJ2-7; no DNA is available, so the TRBD2 call from TCRdb remains unchecked. CDR3 size: 14 residues. The germline V gene encodes CDR1 SEHNR and CDR2 FQNEAQ (reference sequence). The CDR3 sequence is CASSLPGASYEQYF.

The CDR3 sequence: CASSREDRGHTF. This chain connects TRBV12-3 or TRBV12-4 to TRBJ1-2. The length of the CDR3 is 12 residues.

The V gene is TRBV28, the J gene TRBJ2-1; TCRdb returns TRBD1, unconfirmable since there is no DNA. This CDR3 spans 20 amino acids. In germline, CDR1 is MDHEN, CDR2 SYDVKM. The CDR3 sequence: CASNEPTGTGAFATYNEQFF.

The chain uses TRBV29-1 and TRBJ2-4; the D call of TRBD1 rests on TCRdb alone, since no DNA is present to check it. The CDR3 has 13 residues. CDR1 is SQVTM and CDR2 is ANQGSEA in the germline V gene. CDR3 region: CSADGGTKNIQYF.

This chain links TRBV5-1 with TRBJ1-2. The CDR3 length is 14 residues. Germline V gene data show CDR1 as SGHRS and CDR2 as YFSETQ. The chain's CDR3 is CASSGQTEGYGYTF.

The rearrangement links TRBV20-1 to TRBJ2-2; there is no DNA to check the TCRdb D call of TRBD2. Germline V gene data show CDR1 as DFQATT and CDR2 as SNEGSKA (reference sequence). The CDR3 is made up of 14 amino acids. The chain's CDR3 is CSARPSGRTGELFF.

The gene calls are TRBV5-6 and TRBJ2-7; lacking DNA, the TRBD1 call made by TCRdb goes unchecked. The CDR3 totals 14 residues. Looked up from germline, CDR1 is SGHDT and CDR2 is YYEEEE. The CDR3 protein is CASKGQGAGYEQYF.

The chain joins TRBV5-1 to TRBJ2-1; TCRdb returns TRBD2, unconfirmable since there is no DNA. CDR1 and CDR2 from the germline V gene are SGHRS and YFSETQ. There are 15 residues in the CDR3. CDR3 sequence reads: CASSFSSGSNNEQFF.

The V gene is TRBV7-9, the J gene TRBJ1-1. The CDR3 is 14 residues long. The germline gives CDR1 SEHNR, CDR2 FQNEAQ (reference sequence). The CDR3 loop is CASSLAASNTEAFF.

The V and J genes are TRBV25-1 and TRBJ2-1; TCRdb returns TRBD2, unconfirmable since there is no DNA. The CDR3 runs to 13 residues. Germline CDR1 MGHDK, CDR2 SYGVNS. The CDR3 loop reads CASDSGRVNEQFF.

The chain combines TRBV5-1 with TRBJ2-7; there is no DNA to check the TCRdb D call of TRBD1. Germline V gene data show CDR1 as SGHRS and CDR2 as YFSETQ. This CDR3 has 16 amino acids. The CDR3 protein is CASSLAGGGSSYEQYF.

J is TRBJ1-5 and V is TRBV4-3. The CDR3 consists of 15 residues. Germline CDR1 reads LGHNA; CDR2 reads YSLEER. CDR3 amino acids: CASSQDWGYNQPQHF.

The CDR3 sequence is CATSDAGYNEQFF. V and J are TRBV24-1 and TRBJ2-1. Germline V gene sequence: CDR1 KGHDR, CDR2 SFDVKD. This CDR3 is built from 13 residues.

The chain recombines TRBV9 with TRBJ1-6. Germline CDR1 is SGDLS and CDR2 is YYNGEE. The length of the CDR3 is 14 residues. CDR3 amino acids: CASSEPRRNSPLHF.

V is TRBV7-2 and J is TRBJ1-1; TCRdb designates TRBD1, a call that cannot be tested without DNA. The germline gives CDR1 SGHTA, CDR2 FQGNSA. This CDR3 has 13 amino acids. CDR3: CASRPGTGWRAFF.

This rearrangement joins TRBV7-9 to TRBJ2-4. CDR1 and CDR2 (germline): SEHNR, FQNEAQ (reference sequence). The CDR3 contains 15 residues. CDR3 amino acids: CASSLAFAGKNIQYF.

This chain links TRBV7-2 with TRBJ1-1. This CDR3 spans 14 amino acids. Germline V gene data show CDR1 as SGHTA and CDR2 as FQGNSA. This chain's CDR3 is CASSLAWTNTEAFF.

The V call is TRBV4-1, the J call TRBJ2-4; checking the TCRdb D call of TRBD1 is not possible without DNA. The germline CDR1 and CDR2 sequences are MGHRA and YSYEKL. This CDR3 is 16 amino acids long. The CDR3 loop is CASSQGEQGPKNIQYF.

The J gene is TRBJ2-7, the V gene TRBV12-3 or TRBV12-4; TCRdb outputs TRBD1, but without DNA this stays unchecked. The CDR3 extends over 15 amino acids. Here the CDR3 reads CASSLRTGGADGQYF.

V is TRBV28 and J is TRBJ1-5. CDR3 length: 17 residues. Germline V lookup: CDR1 MDHEN, CDR2 SYDVKM. This CDR3 is CASSLLATTGSNQPQHF.

The chain joins TRBV10-3 to TRBJ2-7; TCRdb names TRBD2, which stays unverified in the absence of DNA. The CDR3 runs 14 residues. CDR1 ENHRY and CDR2 SYGVKD come from the germline V gene. CDR3: CAISELGGNYEQYF.

The rearrangement joins TRBV4-3 to TRBJ2-5; with no DNA, the TCRdb D assignment of TRBD1 cannot be verified. The V gene's germline CDR1 is LGHNA and CDR2 YSLEER. The CDR3 is made up of 16 amino acids. The CDR3 sequence: CASSQDTQGAGETQYF.

The V gene is TRBV2, the J gene TRBJ1-5; the D call from TCRdb, TRBD1, cannot be confirmed without DNA. The germline V gene has CDR1 SNHLY and CDR2 FYNNEI. The CDR3 has 14 amino acids. CDR3 region: CASSGGTGGQPQHF.

The gene calls are TRBV27 and TRBJ2-7; TCRdb proposes TRBD1, but this gene call is untestable without DNA. CDR1 is MNHEY, CDR2 SMNVEV, per germline (reference sequence). The CDR3 consists of 14 residues. This CDR3 reads CASRMMGRSYEQYF.